The clone carrying this T cell receptor (beta chain) was seen a handful of times. The protocol was immunoSEQ multiplex PCR, while the TCRdb copy is restricted to in-frame clones and leaves out a portion. Of about 2.4 million clones listed, 90% to 95% were seen once; the top ten hold around 0.15%. The data stem from a study of shared clonotypes between healthy human individuals. Germline V lookup: CDR1 ENHRY, CDR2 SYGVKD. The CDR3 extends over 13 amino acids. Trimming removed 4 bases at V and 3 bases at J, with 9 bases between. V and J are TRBV10-3 and TRBJ1-1, with a weak D call TRBD1 (5 bases). The sample was naive CD4+ T cells sorted from blood. Subset of the sample: CD45RA+ positively selected. This clonotype originated in a man aged 18 to 30 in good health. CDR3 in DNA: TGTGCCATCAGTGGACAGAGTGACACTGAAGCTTTCTTT. It specifies CAISGQSDTEAFF.